Presented here are 22 T cell receptor beta chains from one specimen sequenced in a study of response to subunit inactivated influenza vaccine (dated by TCRdb to 2016 to 2019). The library was built by means of RT-PCR. The sequencing machine was an Illumina HiSeq 2500. Starting from the raw public reads, TCRdb applied fastp trimming at Q25, assembled clones with MiXCR and retained in-frame beta chains. Merged by CDR3 protein, the rows form single entries marked with the most common genes and DNA. The sample table records 650,000 to 800,000 distinct CDR3 sequences; approximately 15% of these occur just once. The ten largest account for 5.5% to 7% of the sample. The sample in question was PBMCs from blood, obtained around 14 days before vaccination. The receptors shown here come from a man aged 50-60 years who received an inactivated influenza vaccine. Donor details come from another sample of the same person, matched by shared clones.

The chain joins TRBV20-1 to TRBJ1-1; D is uncertain. Trimming pared 0 bases from V and 1 base from J, leaving 9 bases between. Germline V lookup: CDR1 DFQATT, CDR2 SNEGSKA (reference sequence). The CDR3 totals 14 residues. The CDR3, as DNA: TGCAGTGCTAGAGATTGGCCAGAGAACACTGAAGCTTTCTTT. Translating it yields CSARDWPENTEAFF.

The chain has TRBV14 and TRBJ1-2, with a tentative D call TRBD1 (5 bases). Trimming took 5 bases from V and 4 from J, leaving 11 bases between them. Germline V gene data show CDR1 as SGHDN and CDR2 as FVKESK. This CDR3 spans 13 amino acids. The CDR3 DNA reads as TGTGCCAGCAGCGTTACCGGGACCTATGGCTACACCTTC. This translates into CASSVTGTYGYTF.

This clonotype was detected a few times. The chain uses TRBV20-1 and TRBJ2-7; possibly TRBD1 or TRBD2 for D (5 bases each). V lost 5 bases, J lost 0 bases, and 14 bases lay in between. CDR3 size: 14 residues. Germline values: CDR1 DFQATT, CDR2 SNEGSKA (reference sequence). The CDR3 spells CSALGPLNSYEQYF. For the CDR3, the DNA is TGCAGTGCTCTGGGACCCCTTAACTCCTACGAGCAGTACTTC.

This sequence joins TRBV3-1 and TRBJ2-1; 8 nucleotides match TRBD2. Per the germline V gene, CDR1 is LGHDT and CDR2 is YNNKEL (reference sequence). The CDR3 has 17 amino acids. With 2 bases clipped from V and 5 bases from J, the junction kept 11 bases outside the gene matches. The CDR3 DNA is TGTGCCAGCAGCCAACCGGGACTAGGTAGGGGAGACAATGAGCAGTTCTTC. As protein: CASSQPGLGRGDNEQFF.

This clonotype was seen only a few times. The V and J genes are TRBV2 and TRBJ1-5; D unclear. Trimming took off 4 bases at V and 6 bases at J, with 10 bases between the two ends. The germline CDR1 and CDR2 sequences are SNHLY and FYNNEI. CDR3 size: 13 residues. CDR3 in DNA: TGTGCCAGCAGTGGAGTCCGGGGTCAGCCCCAGCATTTT. It yields the protein CASSGVRGQPQHF.

The genes are TRBV4-2 and TRBJ2-2, with TRBD2 identical over 11 bases. CDR1 LGHNA and CDR2 YNFKEQ come from the germline V gene. After removal of 0 bases from V and 14 bases from J, the junction contained 8 bases not matched to a gene. The CDR3 totals 15 residues. The CDR3 sequence is CASSQDGSGRAGLFF. The CDR3 DNA follows: TGTGCCAGCAGCCAAGATGGTAGCGGGAGGGCCGGACTGTTTTTT.

CDR3: CATHGNTDTQYF. The CDR3 DNA is TGTGCCACCCACGGAAACACAGATACGCAGTATTTT. J is TRBJ2-3 and V is TRBV12-3 or TRBV12-4; no reliable D call. The CDR3 length is 12 residues. The ends were cut back, 10 bases at V and 2 bases at J, with 10 bases in the middle.

This clonotype was counted ten times or more. This chain connects TRBV20-1 to TRBJ1-1; D remains unclear. CDR3 size: 13 residues. Germline V gene lookup returns CDR1 DFQATT and CDR2 SNEGSKA (reference sequence). V was trimmed by 4 bases and J by 4 bases, leaving 13 bases between them. CDR3 in DNA: TGCAGTGCTAAAGACCCCGACGGCACTGAAGCTTTCTTT. Translation gives CSAKDPDGTEAFF.

The chain links TRBV10-3 to TRBJ1-3, with D perhaps matching TRBD1 (5 bases). The CDR3 is made up of 15 amino acids. Germline CDR1 reads ENHRY; CDR2 reads SYGVKD. Trimming removed 8 bases from V and 0 bases from J, with 14 bases in between. CDR3 nucleotide sequence: TGTGCCATCGCCGGGGCAGGAACCTCTGGAAACACCATATATTTT. Protein sequence: CAIAGAGTSGNTIYF.

V usage is TRBV29-1 and J usage is TRBJ1-3, with D possibly matching TRBD1 (6 bases). Germline V gene data show CDR1 as SQVTM and CDR2 as ANQGSEA. V gave up 4 bases and J gave up 7 bases, with 11 bases separating them. The CDR3 totals 12 residues. The CDR3 DNA sequence: TGCAGCGTTGCTCTCCAGGGGAACACCATATATTTT. Translated: CSVALQGNTIYF.

This clonotype has just a few counts. The rearrangement uses TRBV5-6 and TRBJ2-2; 9 bases agree with TRBD1. The CDR3 loop spans 17 amino acids. Germline CDR1 SGHDT, CDR2 YYEEEE. After removal of 3 bases from V and 9 bases from J, the junction contained 15 bases not matched to a gene. DNA for the CDR3: TGTGCCAGCAGCTCCGCCAGACAGGGGGGTGAACACCGGGAGCTGTTTTTT. Protein sequence: CASSSARQGGEHRELFF. Complete variable domain (other parts from reference TRBV5-6 and TRBJ2-2): DAGVTQSPTHLIKTRGQQVTLRCSPKSGHDTVSWYQQALGQGPQFIFQYYEEEERQRGNFPDRFSGHQFPNYSSELNVNALLLGDSALYLCASSSARQGGEHRELFFGEGSRLTVL.

This clonotype was recorded a few times. V gene TRBV11-2 combines with J gene TRBJ1-1; no clear D gene. V was pared by 4 bases and J by 2 bases, with 8 bases between. Germline CDR1 is SGHAT and CDR2 is FQNNGV. This CDR3 comprises 13 residues. The CDR3 DNA follows: TGTGCCAGCAGCTACTACACCAACACTGAAGCTTTCTTT. Protein product: CASSYYTNTEAFF.

This chain connects TRBV4-1 to TRBJ2-3; no clear D. The CDR3 sequence is 14 residues long. Trimming removed 1 base from V and 3 bases from J, with 8 bases in between. Germline CDR1 reads MGHRA; CDR2 reads YSYEKL. In DNA form, the CDR3 reads TGCGCCAGCAGCCAAGGGGCTTCAACAGATACGCAGTATTTT. Protein: CASSQGASTDTQYF.

At least ten counts were recorded for this clonotype. The chain employs TRBV5-1 and TRBJ2-7; D may be TRBD1 or TRBD2 (6 bases each). V gave up 0 bases and J gave up 0 bases, with 16 bases separating them. Germline CDR1 SGHRS, CDR2 YFSETQ. This CDR3 has 17 amino acids. The CDR3 region has the DNA TGCGCCAGCAGCTTGGTCGAGGGGGGCTCCTTCTCCTACGAGCAGTACTTC. Translating gives CASSLVEGGSFSYEQYF.

This clonotype was counted between two and nine times. The V call is TRBV4-2, the J call TRBJ2-3; 8 bases match TRBD2. This CDR3 comprises 15 residues. V shed 0 bases and J 2 bases; nucleotides not matched to a gene: 1. CDR1 is LGHNA and CDR2 is YNFKEQ in the germline V gene. The DNA of the CDR3 is TGTGCCAGCAGCCAAGAGCGGGGGGTCACAGATACGCAGTATTTT. It specifies CASSQERGVTDTQYF.

This chain joins TRBV6-1 and TRBJ2-1; D possibly matches TRBD1 or TRBD2 (5 bases each). Germline V gives CDR1 MNHNS, CDR2 SASEGT. Trimming pared 6 bases from V and 1 base from J, leaving 13 bases between. CDR3 length: 15 residues. CDR3 residues: CASSTGLNSYNEQFF. The DNA for the CDR3 is TGTGCCAGCAGCACGGGGCTAAATTCCTACAATGAGCAGTTCTTC.

This clonotype came up a few times. The chain couples TRBV20-1 to TRBJ1-6; D unclear. This CDR3 region has 18 residues. The V gene's germline CDR1 is DFQATT and CDR2 SNEGSKA (reference sequence). Trimming took 0 bases from V and 0 from J, leaving 15 bases between them. CDR3 loop: CSARDSLVKYSYNSPLHF. DNA of the CDR3: TGCAGTGCTAGAGATTCCCTGGTGAAATACTCCTATAATTCACCCCTCCACTTT.

CDR3 sequence (DNA): TGCAGTGCTTCTACAGGGGCCTGGGAGACCCAGTACTTC. Amino acid sequence: CSASTGAWETQYF. This chain links TRBV20-1 with TRBJ2-5, with 7 bases aligning to TRBD1. Germline V lookup: CDR1 DFQATT, CDR2 SNEGSKA (reference sequence). The CDR3 contains 13 residues. With 5 bases clipped from V and 5 bases from J, the junction kept 8 bases outside the gene matches.

The sample holds a few counts of this clonotype. The chain is built from TRBV4-1 and TRBJ2-1; D unresolved. Germline lookup yields CDR1 MGHRA and CDR2 YSYEKL. The CDR3 runs to 15 residues. The V gene lost 1 base and the J gene lost 4 bases, with 11 bases spanning the gap. DNA of the CDR3: TGCGCCAGCAGCCAAGTGTCTAACCTGTACAATGAGCAGTTCTTC. Amino acids: CASSQVSNLYNEQFF.

V and J are TRBV5-1 and TRBJ2-7, with D unresolved. The CDR3 is 11 residues long. Germline CDR1 is SGHRS and CDR2 is YFSETQ. V lost 4 bases to trimming and J lost 5 bases, with 7 bases between them. The CDR3 sequence: CASSIADEQYF. The CDR3 DNA sequence: TGCGCCAGCAGCATAGCCGACGAGCAGTACTTC.

There are a few counts of this clonotype. The chain joins TRBV12-3 or TRBV12-4 to TRBJ2-3; D call uncertain. This CDR3 has 13 residues. Deletions cut 0 bases from V and 6 bases from J, with 7 bases between. This CDR3 reads CASSLALVDTQYF. DNA for the CDR3: TGTGCCAGCAGTTTAGCGCTGGTGGATACGCAGTATTTT.

A few counts support this clonotype. V gene TRBV20-1 combines with J gene TRBJ1-1; possibly TRBD1 for D (5 bases). The CDR3 loop spans 11 amino acids. Trimming removed 4 bases from V and 10 bases from J, with 13 bases in between. CDR1 and CDR2 (germline): DFQATT, SNEGSKA (reference sequence). This CDR3 is CSATQQVAAFF. DNA of the CDR3: TGCAGTGCTACTCAACAGGTTGCAGCTTTCTTT.